A selection of T cell receptor beta chains follows, all from one sample in a study of chemoradiotherapy in HPV16-positive cancers. Profiled with immunoSEQ multiplex PCR; TCRdb holds only in-frame clones, not every one. Of 25,000 to 40,000 clones in the sample, roughly 86% were seen once. The source was blood, collected from a patient who underwent chemoradiotherapy. Receptors were obtained from a human donor with HPV-associated anogenital cancer. Both conserved end residues are part of each CDR3. D genes are given only for firm matches. Clone size is shown for a subset of rows, as once, few, many or a class of expanded clone.

D: .; size: .; V: TRBV6-4; J: TRBJ1-5; DNA: TGTGCCAGCAGCACGGGGCTGAATCAGCCCCAGCATTTT; CDR3: CASSTGLNQPQHF
D: TRBD1; size: .; V: TRBV9; J: TRBJ1-1; DNA: TGTGCCAGCAGCGCCCGGGACAGGGGTGGGCGTACGGCTTTCTTT; CDR3: CASSARDRGGRTAFF
D: .; size: .; V: TRBV6-5; J: TRBJ1-1; DNA: TGTGCCAGCAGCACGACGACGGTGAACACTGAAGCTTTCTTT; CDR3: CASSTTTVNTEAFF
D: TRBD2; size: .; V: TRBV27; J: TRBJ2-5; DNA: TGTGCCAGCAGTTTATCGGGACTAGGGCCCGTAGGAGAGACCCAGTACTTC; CDR3: CASSLSGLGPVGETQYF
D: .; size: .; V: TRBV5-8; J: TRBJ1-3; DNA: TGTGCCAGCAGGCTGACAGCTGGAAACACCATATATTTT; CDR3: CASRLTAGNTIYF
D: .; size: once; V: TRBV16; J: TRBJ1-1; DNA: TGTGCCAGCAGCCAATACAGGGACGCTGAAGCTTTCTTT; CDR3: CASSQYRDAEAFF
D: .; size: few; V: TRBV11-2; J: TRBJ1-4; DNA: TGTGCCAGCACCTTAACGGCCAAGGAAGAAAAACTGTTTTTT; CDR3: CASTLTAKEEKLFF
D: TRBD1; size: .; V: TRBV5-1; J: TRBJ1-2; DNA: TGCGCCAGCAGCTCATGGACAGGGTTAGACTATGGCTACACCTTC; CDR3: CASSSWTGLDYGYTF
D: .; size: few; V: TRBV7-9; J: TRBJ2-7; DNA: TGTGCCAGCAGCTACGGGGGCCCCGCCGCCGAGCAGTACTTC; CDR3: CASSYGGPAAEQYF
D: TRBD1; size: few; V: TRBV27; J: TRBJ2-7; DNA: TGTGCCAGCAGTTCCACGACAGGGTCGCTTGTATACGAGCAGTACTTC; CDR3: CASSSTTGSLVYEQYF
D: .; size: .; V: TRBV7-9; J: TRBJ1-3; DNA: TGTGCCAGCAGCTTAGGGGGAGCTACTGGAAACACCATATATTTT; CDR3: CASSLGGATGNTIYF
D: .; size: .; V: TRBV6-5; J: TRBJ2-7; DNA: TGTGCCAGCGGCCGGACACTGGGGCCGTACGAGCAGTACTTC; CDR3: CASGRTLGPYEQYF
D: TRBD1; size: .; V: TRBV7-2; J: TRBJ1-5; DNA: TGTGCCAGCAGCTTAAGGACAGGGGGCAGACAGCCCCAGCATTTT; CDR3: CASSLRTGGRQPQHF
D: .; size: .; V: TRBV28; J: TRBJ1-4; DNA: TGTGCCAGCAGTTCCCAACAGGGATCGAATGAAAAACTGTTTTTT; CDR3: CASSSQQGSNEKLFF
D: .; size: .; V: TRBV9; J: TRBJ1-1; DNA: TGTGCCAGCAGCGTGGCCGGGGTGAACACTGAAGCTTTCTTT; CDR3: CASSVAGVNTEAFF
D: .; size: .; V: TRBV5-1; J: TRBJ2-3; DNA: TGCGCCAGCAGCTGGGGGCAGGGTTACACAGATACGCAGTATTTT; CDR3: CASSWGQGYTDTQYF
D: .; size: .; V: TRBV23-1; J: TRBJ1-4; DNA: TGCGCCAGCAGTCAAAAAGGGGGGATCAATAATGAAAAACTGTTTTTT; CDR3: CASSQKGGINNEKLFF
D: TRBD2; size: .; V: TRBV18; J: TRBJ2-2; DNA: TGTGCCAGCTCAGTCGCGGGGGACGCACGTCGGGAGCTGTTTTTT; CDR3: CASSVAGDARRELFF
D: .; size: .; V: TRBV7-9; J: TRBJ2-5; DNA: TGTGCCAGCAGCCCTTCAGTGAGCATGACCCAGTACTTC; CDR3: CASSPSVSMTQYF
D: TRBD1; size: .; V: TRBV28; J: TRBJ2-7; DNA: TGTGCCAGCACCCTCCCAGGGGGCTCCTACGAGCAGTACTTC; CDR3: CASTLPGGSYEQYF
D: .; size: .; V: TRBV7-3; J: TRBJ2-1; DNA: TGTGCCAGCAGCCCAAATAGCCCAGCCTACAATGAGCAGTTCTTC; CDR3: CASSPNSPAYNEQFF
D: .; size: .; V: TRBV4-1; J: TRBJ2-2; DNA: TGCGCCAGCAGCCTGTACTTGGGATCTGGGACCGGGGAGCTGTTTTTT; CDR3: CASSLYLGSGTGELFF
D: TRBD2; size: .; V: TRBV5-6; J: TRBJ2-3; DNA: TGTGCCAGCAGCACGCTAGCGGGGGAAGATACGCAGTATTTT; CDR3: CASSTLAGEDTQYF
D: TRBD2; size: .; V: TRBV5-1; J: TRBJ2-3; DNA: TGCGCCAGCGGACTGAGCGGGAACACAGATACGCAGTATTTT; CDR3: CASGLSGNTDTQYF
D: TRBD1; size: .; V: TRBV29-1; J: TRBJ1-4; DNA: TGCAGTACCCGATCAGGGGGCGAAGAAAAACTGTTTTTT; CDR3: CSTRSGGEEKLFF
D: .; size: .; V: TRBV7-7; J: TRBJ2-1; DNA: TGTGCCAGCAGCTTAGACGCAGGCTCCTACAATGAGCAGTTCTTC; CDR3: CASSLDAGSYNEQFF
D: .; size: .; V: TRBV11-3; J: TRBJ2-5; DNA: TGTGCCAGCAGCCTCGTTGGGGAGACCCAGTACTTC; CDR3: CASSLVGETQYF
D: .; size: .; V: TRBV19; J: TRBJ1-2; DNA: TGTGCCAGTAGTATCAATCTCGACGCGTATGGCTACACCTTC; CDR3: CASSINLDAYGYTF
D: .; size: .; V: TRBV5-1; J: TRBJ1-6; DNA: TGCGCCAGCAGCTTGGGGGGAGTTGGTAATTCACCCCTCCACTTT; CDR3: CASSLGGVGNSPLHF